A single T cell receptor beta chain is shown here with its context. This sample is part of a study of OX40 agonist ivuxolimab in advanced cancers. Trimming stripped 8 bases from V and 3 bases from J, with 13 bases between. This CDR3 is built from 13 residues. Looked up from germline, CDR1 is ENHRY and CDR2 is SYGVKD. If patients had autoimmune disease history or systemic immunosuppression, they were excluded. Profiling relied on immunoSEQ multiplex PCR, and the TCRdb table lists in-frame clones only, not all of them. The sample holds 35,000 to 40,000 clones; approximately 80% are singletons and the top ten take approximately 13%.

The chain joins TRBV10-3 to TRBJ1-2; D gene uncertain. Sequenced here: CD4+ or CD8+ T cells sorted from blood, sampled in a trial of the OX40 agonist ivuxolimab. This receptor was taken from an adult with an advanced solid tumor such as melanoma, head and neck, liver or kidney cancer. The CDR3: CAIAEFTYYGYTF. The CDR3 region has the DNA TGTGCCATCGCGGAGTTCACTTACTATGGCTACACCTTC.